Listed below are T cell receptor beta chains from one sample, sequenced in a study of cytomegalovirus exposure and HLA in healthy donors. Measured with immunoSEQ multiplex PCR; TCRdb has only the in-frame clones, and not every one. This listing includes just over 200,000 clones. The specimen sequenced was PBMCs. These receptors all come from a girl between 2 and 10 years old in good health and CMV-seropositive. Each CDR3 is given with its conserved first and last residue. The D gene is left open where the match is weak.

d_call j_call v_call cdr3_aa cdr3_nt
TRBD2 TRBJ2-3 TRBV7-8 CASSPTSGSADTQYF TGTGCCAGCAGCCCGACTAGCGGGAGTGCAGATACGCAGTATTTT
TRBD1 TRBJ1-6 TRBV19 CASTPDRDSPLHF TGTGCCAGTACCCCGGACAGGGATTCACCCCTCCACTTT
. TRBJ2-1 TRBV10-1 CASSDPVGGISDEQFF TGCGCCAGCAGTGACCCTGTTGGCGGGATAAGCGATGAGCAGTTCTTC
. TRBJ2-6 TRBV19 CASSIESRVSSSGANVLTF TGTGCCAGTAGTATAGAGTCCAGGGTATCAAGCTCTGGGGCCAACGTCCTGACTTTC
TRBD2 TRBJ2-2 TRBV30 CAWSEIWTSVVGELFF TGTGCCTGGAGTGAAATATGGACTAGCGTGGTCGGGGAGCTGTTTTTT
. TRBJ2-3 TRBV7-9 CASSLDPSSQYF TGTGCCAGCAGCTTAGATCCTAGTTCGCAGTATTTT
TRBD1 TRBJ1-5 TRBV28 CAVQPGTGNQPQHF TGTGCCGTACAACCCGGGACAGGGAATCAGCCCCAGCATTTT
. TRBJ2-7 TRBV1 CTSSQDRAGQGTEQYF TGCACCAGCAGCCAAGATCGGGCGGGACAGGGGACGGAGCAGTACTTC
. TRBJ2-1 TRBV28 CASSPHQGGEQFF TGTGCCAGCAGTCCGCACCAGGGGGGTGAGCAGTTCTTC
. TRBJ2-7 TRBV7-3 CASSLGGGSLYEQYF TGTGCCAGCAGCTTGGGGGGAGGCTCCCTCTACGAGCAGTACTTC
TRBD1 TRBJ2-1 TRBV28 CASSTRQGDSYNEQFF TGTGCCAGCAGTACACGACAGGGGGACTCCTACAATGAGCAGTTCTTC
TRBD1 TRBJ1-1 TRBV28 CASAPRDRKAFF TGTGCCAGCGCCCCACGGGACAGGAAAGCTTTCTTT
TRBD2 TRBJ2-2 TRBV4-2 CASSHVGLAGVSSDTGELFF TGTGCCAGCAGCCACGTGGGACTAGCGGGAGTTTCCTCCGACACCGGGGAGCTGTTTTTT
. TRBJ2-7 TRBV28 CASSLWADRSYEQYF TGTGCCAGCAGTTTATGGGCCGACAGGAGCTACGAGCAGTACTTC
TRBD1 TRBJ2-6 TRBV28 CASKGQVSSGANVLTF TGTGCCAGCAAGGGACAGGTTAGCTCTGGGGCCAACGTCCTGACTTTC
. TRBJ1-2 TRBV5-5 CASHIGGGGYTF TGTGCCAGCCATATCGGGGGGGGTGGCTACACCTTC
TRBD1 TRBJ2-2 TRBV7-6 CASSAGQGAFTGELFF TGTGCCAGCAGCGCGGGACAGGGGGCTTTCACCGGGGAGCTGTTTTTT
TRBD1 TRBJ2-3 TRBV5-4 CASRQGRSTDTQYF TGTGCCAGCAGACAGGGGAGAAGCACAGATACGCAGTATTTT
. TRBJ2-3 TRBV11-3 CASSLGASTDTQYF TGTGCCAGCAGCTTAGGGGCAAGCACAGATACGCAGTATTTT
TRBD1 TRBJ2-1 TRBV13 CASSRDSEQFF TGTGCCAGCAGCCGGGACAGTGAGCAGTTCTTC